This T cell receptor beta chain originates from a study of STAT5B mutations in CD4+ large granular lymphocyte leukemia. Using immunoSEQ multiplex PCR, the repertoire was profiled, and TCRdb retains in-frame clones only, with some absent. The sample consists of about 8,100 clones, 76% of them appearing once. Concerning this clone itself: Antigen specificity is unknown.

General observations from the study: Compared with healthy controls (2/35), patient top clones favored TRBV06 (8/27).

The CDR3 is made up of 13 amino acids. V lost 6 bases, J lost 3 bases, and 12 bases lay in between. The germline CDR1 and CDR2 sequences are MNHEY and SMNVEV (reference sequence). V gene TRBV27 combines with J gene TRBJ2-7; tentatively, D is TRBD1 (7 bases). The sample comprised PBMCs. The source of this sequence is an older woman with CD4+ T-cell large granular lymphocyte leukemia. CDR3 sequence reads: CASRRDSIYEQYF. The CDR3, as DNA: TGTGCCAGCAGGCGGGACAGTATCTACGAGCAGTACTTC.